The rows below give T cell receptor beta chains drawn from one sample of a study of HIV-infected patients and healthy controls. One entry per CDR3 protein results from TCRdb running MiXCR on the 5' RACE reads. This table holds 6,000 to 9,500 distinct CDR3 sequences, about 10% found once. The sample in question was blood, obtained before antiretroviral therapy. These receptors were collected from an adult with HIV infection. The CDR3 runs from the conserved cysteine through the conserved F or W. The order of the fields is CDR3 DNA, CDR3 protein, D gene, clone size, J gene, V gene. A D gene is named only where the DNA matches it firmly. Clone size is stated in some rows and not others, as once, few, many or a class when expanded.

TGTGCCACCAGCTCGGGACCCTACGAGCAGTACTTC,CATSSGPYEQYF,.,many,TRBJ2-7,TRBV15
TGCAGCGTTGTGGGCGGAGAAGAGACCCAGTACTTC,CSVVGGEETQYF,.,many,TRBJ2-5,TRBV29-1
TGTGCCAGCAGCCAAGGAGGGGGGGAAAGTGATGAGCAGTTCTTC,CASSQGGGESDEQFF,.,medium-sized,TRBJ2-1,TRBV3-1
TGTGCCACCAGTGATTTAGCCAGGGCAAGGAACGAGCAGTACTTC,CATSDLARARNEQYF,.,.,TRBJ2-7,TRBV24-1
TGTGCCAGCAGTTACTTCAACAGGGAAGACGAGCAGTACTTC,CASSYFNREDEQYF,.,medium-sized,TRBJ2-7,TRBV6-6
TGCGCCAGCAGCTTGTCACTAGATTTGAATGAGCAGTTCTTC,CASSLSLDLNEQFF,.,many,TRBJ2-1,TRBV5-1
TGTGCCATCTGGCCGCTTGACGATACGCAGTATTTT,CAIWPLDDTQYF,.,many,TRBJ2-3,TRBV7-9
TGCAGCGTACCGGGACACTACAATGAGCAGTTCTTC,CSVPGHYNEQFF,.,medium-sized,TRBJ2-1,TRBV29-1
TGTGCCAGCAGCCCTTTTTTGCCCAGGGGGGGGGCCAACGTCCTGACTTTC,CASSPFLPRGGANVLTF,TRBD1,many,TRBJ2-6,TRBV28
TGTGCCAGCAGCCAAGGAATCGGGACCTCCTACAATGAGCAGTTCTTC,CASSQGIGTSYNEQFF,.,many,TRBJ2-1,TRBV14
TGTGCCAGCGGGCAGGGGGAACTCACCGGGGAGCTGTTTTTT,CASGQGELTGELFF,TRBD1,many,TRBJ2-2,TRBV6-5
TGTGCCAGCAGCCCGGGACTAGCGGGGAGCTGGGACATTCAGTACTTC,CASSPGLAGSWDIQYF,TRBD2,.,TRBJ2-4,TRBV5-4
TGTGCCAGTAGTGTTCGCGGAGGGAACACTGAAGCTTTCTTT,CASSVRGGNTEAFF,.,.,TRBJ1-1,TRBV19
TGTGCCTGGAGAGGACAGGGGAATCAGCCCCAGCATTTT,CAWRGQGNQPQHF,TRBD1,many,TRBJ1-5,TRBV30
TGTGCCAGTAGTATAGGGTTAGGAGGGGGCGCGGGGTGGGCCAAAAACATTCAGTACTTC,CASSIGLGGGAGWAKNIQYF,.,medium-sized,TRBJ2-4,TRBV19
TGTGCCTGGACGAACGGCATCCTGAACACTGAAGCTTTCTTT,CAWTNGILNTEAFF,.,medium-sized,TRBJ1-1,TRBV30
TGTGCCAGCAGCCCTGGTTCCGAGCAGTACTTC,CASSPGSEQYF,.,.,TRBJ2-7,TRBV27
TGTGCCAGCAGTTTAAGGGACAGTAATGAAAAACTGTTTTTT,CASSLRDSNEKLFF,TRBD1,many,TRBJ1-4,TRBV12-3/TRBV12-4
TGTGCCAGCAGTTTTTTTTGGACAGGGGGCTATGGCTACACCTTC,CASSFFWTGGYGYTF,TRBD1,many,TRBJ1-2,TRBV12-3/TRBV12-4
TGTGCCAGCAGCACGGGACAGCCAAACGAGCAGTACTTC,CASSTGQPNEQYF,TRBD1,few,TRBJ2-7,TRBV11-3
TGTGCCTGGAGTGTATACCCGGACACTGAAGCTTTCTTT,CAWSVYPDTEAFF,.,medium-sized,TRBJ1-1,TRBV30
TGTGCCAGCACTACCCGACGAGGGGGTTCAACTAATGAAAAACTGTTTTTT,CASTTRRGGSTNEKLFF,.,.,TRBJ1-4,TRBV7-9
TGCAGTGCTAGAGAGGGTCCAGCCAAAAACATTCAGTACTTC,CSAREGPAKNIQYF,.,medium-sized,TRBJ2-4,TRBV20-1
TGCAGCGTTGCCGGCGGAATAAGAGATACGCAGTATTTT,CSVAGGIRDTQYF,.,medium-sized,TRBJ2-3,TRBV29-1
TGCGCCAGCAGCCAAATACAGGGAGTCCTTTCTGGGGCCAACGTCCTGACTTTC,CASSQIQGVLSGANVLTF,.,.,TRBJ2-6,TRBV4-1
TGTGCCAGACTCCCTAGAGGATGGGGCACTGAAGCTTTCTTT,CARLPRGWGTEAFF,.,.,TRBJ1-1,TRBV30
TGTGCCACCAGTGACGCCGGGACAGGGGGTATTCATGAGCAGTTCTTC,CATSDAGTGGIHEQFF,TRBD1,many,TRBJ2-1,TRBV24-1
TGCAGCGTTTGGGATCCTACTACTTATAATTCACCCCTCCACTTT,CSVWDPTTYNSPLHF,.,many,TRBJ1-6,TRBV29-1
TGCGCCAGCAGCTCGCTGGGAGATACGCAGTATTTT,CASSSLGDTQYF,.,.,TRBJ2-3,TRBV5-1
TGTGCCAGCAGCTTAGGACGGGACTTCACAGATACGCAGTATTTT,CASSLGRDFTDTQYF,.,few,TRBJ2-3,TRBV7-9
TGTGCCAGCAGTGAACGGGGGAAGGGGAGCACAGATACGCAGTATTTT,CASSERGKGSTDTQYF,.,.,TRBJ2-3,TRBV25-1
TGCGCCAGCAGCTTGGGACAGGGAAGCGAGCAGTACTTC,CASSLGQGSEQYF,TRBD1,medium-sized,TRBJ2-7,TRBV5-1
TGTGCCAGCAGTTTGGGTCAGCACACCGGGGAGCTGTTTTTT,CASSLGQHTGELFF,.,medium-sized,TRBJ2-2,TRBV12-3/TRBV12-4
TGCGCCAGCAGCTCCCGGGAGATCATGAACACTGAAGCTTTCTTT,CASSSREIMNTEAFF,.,many,TRBJ1-1,TRBV5-1
TGTGCCAGCGGGTTGTTGGGGACACCGTTATATGGCTACACCTTC,CASGLLGTPLYGYTF,.,medium-sized,TRBJ1-2,TRBV6-1
TGTGCCAGCAGCCCAACCGTCGCGGACACAGATACGCAGTATTTT,CASSPTVADTDTQYF,.,many,TRBJ2-3,TRBV9
TGTGCCAGTAGACAGGGATCAGAAGCCGGGGAGCTGTTTTTT,CASRQGSEAGELFF,.,medium-sized,TRBJ2-2,TRBV19
TGTGCCAGCAGCGTAGGATGGGGAGAAGACTACGAGCAGTACTTC,CASSVGWGEDYEQYF,.,many,TRBJ2-7,TRBV9
TGTGCCAGCAACTCGCCGTACTACGAGCAGTACTTC,CASNSPYYEQYF,.,many,TRBJ2-7,TRBV5-6
TGTGCCAGCAGCTTACCCCTCGACACCTACTATGGCTACACCTTC,CASSLPLDTYYGYTF,.,.,TRBJ1-2,TRBV7-9
TGCGCCAGCAGCTTGGAGATGGGTAAGGCCTCTGGCTACACCTTC,CASSLEMGKASGYTF,.,medium-sized,TRBJ1-2,TRBV5-1
TGTGCCAGCAGCTTAGACGGCAGCACAGATACGCAGTATTTT,CASSLDGSTDTQYF,.,medium-sized,TRBJ2-3,TRBV7-2
TGTGCCAGCAGCCAGTTTCGGGGACGCGACACCGGGGAGCTGTTTTTT,CASSQFRGRDTGELFF,.,many,TRBJ2-2,TRBV3-1
TGTGCCAGCAGCCCTCGACAGGGTTATGCCTACGAGCAGTACTTC,CASSPRQGYAYEQYF,TRBD1,many,TRBJ2-7,TRBV7-2
TGTGCCAGCAGTTACTATCCCTACGAGCAGTACTTC,CASSYYPYEQYF,.,medium-sized,TRBJ2-7,TRBV6-6
TGTGCCAGCAGTTACGCCGGGGAGCTGTTTTTT,CASSYAGELFF,.,many,TRBJ2-2,TRBV6-2/TRBV6-3
TGTGCCAGCAGCCCTACCATTGGCGGGGCCAACGTCCTGACTTTC,CASSPTIGGANVLTF,.,few,TRBJ2-6,TRBV11-2
TGTGCCAGCAGCCAATCGGGAAGGGGCGGGGATGAAGCTTTCTTT,CASSQSGRGGDEAFF,.,medium-sized,TRBJ1-1,TRBV4-2
TGCAGCGTTAACGGACAGGGGACTTCCTACGAGCAGTACTTC,CSVNGQGTSYEQYF,TRBD1,medium-sized,TRBJ2-7,TRBV29-1
TGTGCCAGCAGTTTAGAAGGGATGGGCAATCAGCCCCAGCATTTT,CASSLEGMGNQPQHF,.,many,TRBJ1-5,TRBV12-3/TRBV12-4
TGTGCCACCAGTGCTCCGGGACAGGACACTGAAGCTTTCTTT,CATSAPGQDTEAFF,TRBD1,medium-sized,TRBJ1-1,TRBV24-1
TGTGCCAGCAGCTTCGGGACAGCTACAGATACGCAGTATTTT,CASSFGTATDTQYF,TRBD1,many,TRBJ2-3,TRBV5-8
TGTGCCAGCAGTTCCTGGACGAGGAGCTCCTACAATGAGCAGTTCTTC,CASSSWTRSSYNEQFF,.,few,TRBJ2-1,TRBV12-3/TRBV12-4
TGTGCCAGTACTAAGACTAGCGGTACTAAGAAGGACGAGCAGTACTTC,CASTKTSGTKKDEQYF,TRBD2,many,TRBJ2-7,TRBV19